This entry concerns a single T cell receptor (beta chain). This CDR3 has 14 residues. Germline V gives CDR1 SGHKS, CDR2 YYEKEE (reference sequence). Deletions cut 2 bases from V and 6 bases from J, with 14 bases between. The sample originates from a study of blood T cell repertoires in COVID-19. The overall study: Samples representing acute and convalescent COVID-19 were sourced from the United States, Italy and Spain.

Methods used by the authors: Scientists estimated how many nucleated cells there were by amplifying reference gene primers. Only in-frame clones appear in the TCRdb table, and some are missing; sequencing was by immunoSEQ multiplex PCR. The DNA was the basis for D and trimming; V, J and clone size are from that table. The sample contains some 120,000 clones, about four fifths of which appear only once. The sample consisted of peripheral blood. The receptor's source is a man at least 80 years old with acute or convalescent COVID-19. The chain has TRBV5-5 and TRBJ1-2; D possibly corresponds to TRBD1 (6 bases). The CDR3, as DNA: TGTGCCAGCAGCTTAGTAAACAGGGACGATGGCTACACCTTC. Translation: CASSLVNRDDGYTF.